The T cell receptor beta chain described here comes from a study of OX40 agonist ivuxolimab in advanced cancers. TCRdb's copy holds only in-frame clones and misses some; the assay was immunoSEQ multiplex PCR. The sample lists about 100,000 clones, about 89% seen once, with about 0.15% in the top ten. CDR3 length: 14 residues. The trim removed 8 bases at V and 10 bases at J, leaving 14 bases unmatched. Germline CDR1 GTSNPN, CDR2 SVGIG (reference sequence). The input for sequencing was CD4+ or CD8+ T cells sorted from blood, taken in a trial of the OX40 agonist ivuxolimab. The TCR sequence derives from an adult with an advanced solid tumor such as melanoma, head and neck, liver or kidney cancer. This chain joins TRBV30 and TRBJ2-1; 10 nucleotides align to TRBD2. The CDR3 spells CALHPRLAGKEQFF. The CDR3 coding sequence is TGTGCCCTTCACCCCAGACTAGCGGGTAAAGAGCAGTTCTTC. The whole variable domain, filled in from reference TRBV30 and TRBJ2-1, reads SQTIHQWPATLVQPVGSPLSLECTVEGTSNPNLYWYRQAAGRGLQLLFYSVGIGQISSEVPQNLSASRPQDRQFILSSKKLLLSDSGFYLCALHPRLAGKEQFFGPGTRLTVL.